The source of this T cell receptor (beta chain) is a study of blood T cell repertoires in COVID-19. In the study overall: Samples representing acute and convalescent COVID-19 were sourced from the United States, Italy and Spain.

In the original workflow: Reference gene primer amplification gave estimated nucleated cell counts. Some clones are missing from TCRdb's copy, which holds only in-frame ones; the method was immunoSEQ multiplex PCR. V and J calls and clone size follow that table, whereas D and trimming were derived from the DNA. The profile covers approximately 200,000 clones, with about 87% appearing a single time and approximately 2.4% taken by the ten largest. The CDR3 sequence is 14 residues long. The germline V gene encodes CDR1 SNHLY and CDR2 FYNNEI. V lost 3 bases, J lost 6 bases, and 12 bases lay in between. The TCR sequence derives from a young man with COVID-19, enrolled during active disease. V is TRBV2 and J is TRBJ1-5, with D possibly being TRBD1 (5 bases). The sequenced material came from peripheral blood. The CDR3 spells CASSEYGRGQPQHF. The CDR3 DNA follows: TGTGCCAGCAGTGAGTATGGAAGGGGTCAGCCCCAGCATTTT.